This TCR beta chain came from a study of cytomegalovirus exposure and HLA in healthy donors. Study results and limitations: There were a few CMV-associated chains whose specificity for CMV antigens was confirmed in vitro. TCR beta chains numbering under 200 were designated cytomegalovirus-associated. In a later analysis, a missense DCLRE1C variant was linked to TCR beta V- and J-gene trimming.

Nominal health characterized the donors when sampled, though unrecorded immune exposures were likely. A remark on this clone: Its antigen is not known.

V was clipped by 5 bases and J by 6 bases; unmatched bases: 7. CDR1 SGHRS and CDR2 YFSETQ come from the germline V gene. The CDR3 has 13 residues. 60 Vbeta and 13 Jbeta primers were used in PCR. TCRdb's table, derived via immunoSEQ multiplex PCR, lists solely in-frame clones and lacks some. The data hold more than 80,000 clones, with roughly 71% observed a single time. Input material: PBMCs. This receptor was identified in a male donor in good health and CMV-seropositive. The chain carries TRBV5-1 and TRBJ2-7; 8 bases map to TRBD2. CDR3 sequence reads: CASRRGGPGEQYF. The CDR3 DNA reads TGCGCCAGCAGACGCGGGGGGCCGGGCGAGCAGTACTTC. The variable domain in full, with the rest retrieved from reference TRBV5-1 and TRBJ2-7, is KAGVTQTPRYLIKTRGQQVTLSCSPISGHRSVSWYQQTPGQGLQFLFEYFSETQRNKGNFPGRFSGRQFSNSRSEMNVSTLELGDSALYLCASRRGGPGEQYFGPGTRLTVT.